This T cell receptor (beta chain) derives from a study of T-cell reconstitution after alpha-beta-depleted transplantation in children. General study findings and limits: About two months after transplant, alpha-beta T cells reportedly came from several hundred expanded graft clones. Diversity and T-cell counts at one year after transplant derived mostly from new T cells.

The CDR3 consists of 13 residues. V was shortened by 6 bases and J by 2 bases, with 10 bases between the two germline ends. CDR1 MNHEY and CDR2 SVGEGT come from the germline V gene. This clonotype was seen ten or more times. Its antigen is as yet unknown. The TCRbeta library incorporated unique molecular identifiers. TCRdb used MiXCR to reprocess the PCR reads, holding one entry per CDR3 protein. The repertoire holds approximately 170,000 distinct CDR3 sequences, over 8.5% seen once, with less than 15% in the top ten. This TCR was recovered from a boy aged 2-15 years with acute myeloid leukemia, due to receive a stem cell transplant. The sample was PBMCs, taken before TCRalphabeta/CD19-depleted stem cell transplant. The gene calls are TRBV6-2 or TRBV6-3 and TRBJ1-2; perhaps TRBD1 as D (6 bases). The CDR3 region has the DNA TGTGCCAGCAGACTGGACAGCAACTATGGCTACACCTTC. It codes for CASRLDSNYGYTF.